Listed below are T cell receptor beta chains from one sample, sequenced in a study of blood T cell repertoires in COVID-19. Here immunoSEQ multiplex PCR was the method, and the copy in TCRdb shows in-frame clones only, minus some. The data contain a few hundred thousand clones, more than 75% of them singletons. The sample taken for sequencing was PBMCs or T cells enriched from blood (not recorded which). These receptors were taken from a woman in her forties or fifties who had recovered from COVID-19. Both conserved end residues are part of each CDR3. The D gene is left open where the match is weak. Clone size is shown for a subset of rows, as once, few, many or a class of expanded clone.

V	D	size	J	CDR3	DNA
TRBV28	-	-	TRBJ1-2	CASSSRTVRAYGYTF	TGTGCCAGCAGTTCCCGGACAGTCAGGGCCTATGGCTACACCTTC
TRBV2	-	few	TRBJ1-1	CASSEEGETEAFF	TGTGCCAGCAGTGAAGAAGGGGAAACTGAAGCTTTCTTT
TRBV2	-	-	TRBJ2-3	CASTGATDTQYF	TGTGCCAGCACAGGGGCGACAGATACGCAGTATTTT
TRBV3-1/TRBV3-2	-	-	TRBJ2-1	CASSHFRELVYNEQFF	TGTGCCAGCAGCCATTTTCGGGAGTTAGTCTACAATGAGCAGTTCTTC
TRBV7-9	TRBD1	-	TRBJ2-1	CASSLLPGQGYNEQFF	TGTGCCAGCAGCTTGTTACCGGGACAGGGGTACAATGAGCAGTTCTTC
TRBV6-5	TRBD1	-	TRBJ1-3	CASSSKQGAGNTIYF	TGTGCCAGCAGCTCAAAACAGGGGGCTGGAAACACCATATATTTT
TRBV7-6	-	-	TRBJ2-4	CASSVTDKNIQYF	TGTGCCAGCAGCGTGACAGACAAAAACATTCAGTACTTC
TRBV7-9	-	-	TRBJ1-2	CASSLAVPGLYGYTF	TGTGCCAGCAGCTTAGCAGTCCCGGGACTCTATGGCTACACCTTC
TRBV28	-	-	TRBJ2-7	CASSFLYEQYF	TGTGCCAGCAGTTTCTTATACGAGCAGTACTTC
TRBV29-1	TRBD2	-	TRBJ2-3	CSVEEWTSGADTQYF	TGCAGCGTTGAAGAGTGGACTAGCGGGGCAGATACGCAGTATTTT
TRBV5-4	TRBD1	-	TRBJ2-5	CASSGQGLETQYF	TGTGCCAGCAGCGGACAGGGCCTCGAGACCCAGTACTTC
TRBV11-1	-	-	TRBJ1-5	CASSLAGQESQPQHF	TGTGCCAGCAGCTTAGCCGGCCAGGAAAGTCAGCCCCAGCATTTT
TRBV7-9	TRBD2	-	TRBJ2-5	CASSPRLAQRGSQYF	TGTGCCAGCAGCCCCCGACTAGCGCAAAGGGGGTCCCAGTACTTC
TRBV7-9	TRBD2	-	TRBJ2-3	CASSSTGLGEGPYTQYF	TGTGCCAGCAGCTCCACGGGATTGGGGGAGGGCCCGTATACGCAGTATTTT
TRBV15	TRBD1	-	TRBJ2-2	CATSREGQGKSGELFF	TGTGCCACCAGCAGAGAGGGACAGGGGAAATCCGGGGAGCTGTTTTTT
TRBV3-1/TRBV3-2	TRBD1	-	TRBJ1-3	CASSQKQGTQNTIYF	TGTGCCAGCAGTCAAAAACAGGGGACACAAAACACCATATATTTT
TRBV6-5	TRBD1	-	TRBJ1-1	CASRSTGLSNTEAFF	TGTGCCAGCAGATCGACAGGGCTGTCGAACACTGAAGCTTTCTTT
TRBV6-5	-	-	TRBJ1-3	CASSPTGGNTIYF	TGTGCCAGCAGCCCGACAGGCGGAAACACCATATATTTT
TRBV5-1	-	-	TRBJ1-1	CASREDPGGGIHGAFF	TGCGCCAGCAGGGAAGATCCCGGGGGGGGGATCCATGGAGCTTTCTTT
TRBV9	TRBD2	-	TRBJ2-7	CASSRGGYEQYF	TGTGCCAGCAGCCGCGGGGGTTACGAGCAGTACTTC
TRBV29-1	-	-	TRBJ1-1	CSVWLNTEAFF	TGCAGCGTTTGGCTTAACACTGAAGCTTTCTTT
TRBV5-1	-	-	TRBJ2-6	CASSFEGFFGANVLTF	TGCGCCAGCAGCTTTGAGGGATTCTTTGGGGCCAACGTCCTGACTTTC
TRBV15	-	-	TRBJ1-2	CATSRDRGRDGYTF	TGTGCCACCAGCAGAGATAGAGGGAGGGATGGCTACACCTTC
TRBV15	TRBD2	-	TRBJ2-1	CATSRDLTSGSIGNEQFF	TGTGCCACCAGCAGAGACTTGACTAGCGGGAGTATTGGGAATGAGCAGTTCTTC
TRBV2	TRBD2	-	TRBJ2-7	CASSAIGTSGYEQYF	TGTGCCAGCAGTGCTATCGGGACTAGCGGTTACGAGCAGTACTTC
TRBV18	TRBD2	-	TRBJ2-1	CASSPERESVLF	TGTGCCAGCTCACCAGAGCGGGAGAGCGTCCTCTTC
TRBV5-1	TRBD1	-	TRBJ1-6	CASSPGTGNSPLHF	TGCGCCAGCAGTCCAGGGACAGGGAATTCACCCCTCCACTTT
TRBV18	-	few	TRBJ1-2	CASSPRQGEDYGYTF	TGTGCCAGCTCACCTCGGCAAGGGGAGGACTATGGCTACACCTTC
TRBV15	TRBD2	-	TRBJ2-1	CATSRSIAGVYEQFF	TGTGCCACCAGCAGAAGCATAGCGGGAGTCTATGAGCAGTTCTTC
TRBV4-1	-	-	TRBJ2-2	CASSQDRRGSLAGELFF	TGCGCCAGCAGCCAAGACCGACGGGGGTCTCTCGCCGGGGAGCTGTTTTTT
TRBV14	-	-	TRBJ1-1	CASSQEVGKKAFF	TGTGCCAGCAGCCAAGAAGTCGGGAAGAAAGCTTTCTTT
TRBV15	TRBD2	once	TRBJ2-1	CATSRGTSGSLFYNEQFF	TGTGCCACCAGCAGAGGGACTAGCGGGAGTCTTTTCTACAATGAGCAGTTCTTC
TRBV5-1	TRBD2	-	TRBJ2-3	CASSLLAGVTDTQYF	TGCGCCAGCAGCTTACTAGCGGGAGTCACAGATACGCAGTATTTT
TRBV11-2	-	-	TRBJ1-3	CASSLGGGPGNTIYF	TGTGCCAGCAGCCTCGGGGGGGGTCCCGGAAACACCATATATTTT
TRBV12-1	-	-	TRBJ2-2	CASSFAQQGDANTGELFF	TGTGCCAGCAGCTTTGCACAACAGGGGGACGCGAACACCGGGGAGCTGTTTTTT
TRBV7-9	-	-	TRBJ1-1	CASSLSSPTEAFF	TGTGCCAGCAGCTTATCGTCCCCCACTGAAGCTTTCTTT
TRBV25-1	TRBD2	-	TRBJ2-1	CASSGVLAEDRDEQFF	TGTGCCAGCAGTGGAGTACTAGCGGAGGATAGGGATGAGCAGTTCTTC
TRBV3-1/TRBV3-2	TRBD1	once	TRBJ1-5	CASSQGWGQGDLSNQPQHF	TGTGCCAGCAGCCAAGGATGGGGACAGGGTGATTTAAGCAATCAGCCCCAGCATTTT
TRBV28	-	-	TRBJ2-7	CASSSPQGGGNYEQYF	TGTGCCAGCAGTTCCCCCCAGGGGGGAGGAAACTACGAGCAGTACTTC